The 25 T cell receptor beta chains listed next were all sequenced from one sample in a study of T-cell memory formation after mild COVID-19. One entry per CDR3 protein, called by TCRdb with MiXCR from the 5' RACE reads. The top ten clones hold roughly 3.2% of a sample with roughly 190,000 distinct CDR3 sequences, about 11% of them seen once. Sequencing was carried out using PBMCs or a T cell subset sorted from them (not recorded which). These receptors were obtained from a man between 18 and 35 years old who had mild COVID-19 (a few samples of this study predate the infection). Cell type and time point are not known.

This clonotype appeared many times. The chain carries TRBV7-2 and TRBJ2-5, with D perhaps TRBD1 (6 bases). CDR1 is SGHTA and CDR2 is FQGNSA in the germline V gene. The V end was cut by 6 bases, the J end by 4 bases, with 12 bases between. The CDR3 has 13 residues. The CDR3 reads CASSFRGGETQYF. Written as DNA, the CDR3 is TGTGCCAGCAGTTTCAGGGGCGGAGAGACCCAGTACTTC.

This clonotype showed up just a few times. V and J are TRBV6-1 and TRBJ2-5; TRBD2 matches at 12 bases. The CDR3 has 15 amino acids. The germline gives CDR1 MNHNS, CDR2 SASEGT. J lost 5 bases, V lost 8 bases, and 9 bases had no gene match. The CDR3, as DNA: TGTGCCAGCTCTCCGCCTCTAGCGGGGGGGGAGACCCAGTACTTC. The encoded protein is CASSPPLAGGETQYF.

The rearrangement uses TRBV6-5 and TRBJ1-5, with 10 bases identical to TRBD1. The germline V gene encodes CDR1 MNHEY and CDR2 SVGAGI. V shed 5 bases, J shed 6 bases, and the junction held 13 bases outside the gene matches. The CDR3 sequence is 17 residues long. The CDR3 DNA reads as TGTGCCAGCAGTCGATCATACTCCGGGACAGGGGTTCAGCCCCAGCATTTT. It specifies CASSRSYSGTGVQPQHF.

A few counts support this clonotype. The chain links TRBV21-1 to TRBJ2-3; TRBD1 reflects the table's D call only, with no check against the DNA. TRBV21-1 is a pseudogene segment. The CDR3 has 16 residues. The CDR3 loop reads CASSRRLLQGDDTQYF. Here the CDR3 DNA reads TGTGCCAGCAGCCGCCGACTACTACAGGGGGACGATACGCAGTATTTT.

There are a few counts of this clonotype. J is TRBJ2-2 and V is TRBV7-7, with unresolved D. CDR3 length: 14 residues. Trimming removed 6 bases from V and 3 bases from J, with 11 bases in between. Per germline, CDR1 SSHAT and CDR2 FNYEAQ (reference sequence). For the CDR3, the DNA is TGTGCCAGCAGTAGACGCGGTTACACCGGGGAGCTGTTTTTT. This sequence encodes CASSRRGYTGELFF.

This clonotype has just a few counts. This chain connects TRBV2 to TRBJ2-7; D might be TRBD1 (6 bases). The germline V and J ends were trimmed by 5 bases and 0 bases, with 17 bases remaining between them. The CDR3 runs 16 residues. Germline CDR1 SNHLY, CDR2 FYNNEI. The CDR3 DNA is TGTGCCAGCAGTATTCGGGACACCGGTTTCTCCTACGAGCAGTACGTC. Translating gives CASSIRDTGFSYEQYV.

This chain links TRBV9 with TRBJ2-2; D unclear. Trimming pared 5 bases from V and 6 bases from J, leaving 14 bases between. CDR3 size: 14 residues. Germline CDR1 and CDR2: SGDLS and YYNGEE. CDR3 DNA sequence: TGTGCCAGCAGTGCGACCCAGAGGTCCGGGGAGCTGTTTTTT. This gives the protein CASSATQRSGELFF.

This clonotype was observed a handful of times. The chain recombines TRBV6-5 with TRBJ2-7, with a weak D call TRBD1 (6 bases). The V end was cut by 7 bases, the J end by 0 bases, with 13 bases between. Looked up from germline, CDR1 is MNHEY and CDR2 is SVGAGI. The CDR3 has 14 amino acids. CDR3 nucleotide sequence: TGTGCCAGCAAGATGCAGGGGAGCTCCTACGAGCAGTACGTC. It yields the protein CASKMQGSSYEQYV.

This clonotype was observed a few times. The rearrangement links TRBV7-2 to TRBJ2-5, with D possibly TRBD2 on 5 matching bases. The CDR3 runs to 14 residues. V was clipped by 5 bases and J by 3 bases, with 13 bases between them. The germline V gene has CDR1 SGHTA and CDR2 FQGNSA. The CDR3 sequence: CASSGSAFEETQYF. CDR3 bases: TGTGCCAGCAGCGGGAGCGCGTTTGAAGAGACCCAGTACTTC.

The chain combines TRBV21-1 with TRBJ2-7; the listed D gene, TRBD1, was not tested against the DNA. TRBV21-1 represents a pseudogene. The CDR3 is 11 amino acids. The chain's CDR3 is CASAGHYEQYV. The CDR3 DNA is TGTGCCAGCGCCGGGCACTACGAGCAGTACGTC.

This clonotype came up a few times. The gene calls are TRBV20-1 and TRBJ2-3; D is unclear. The V gene lost 1 base and the J gene lost 0 bases, with 11 bases spanning the gap. The CDR3 is made up of 15 amino acids. Germline assignment: CDR1 DFQATT and CDR2 SNEGSKA (reference sequence). DNA of the CDR3: TGCAGTGCTAGAGTTCCCGGTTCAAGCACAGATACGCAGTATTTT. Translation gives CSARVPGSSTDTQYF.

This clonotype was recorded a few times. The chain's CDR3 is CATSRSGFDEQFF. The CDR3 nucleotides read TGTGCCACCAGTCGCTCCGGGTTCGATGAGCAGTTCTTC. The chain has TRBV24-1 and TRBJ2-1; D is ambiguous. In germline, CDR1 is KGHDR, CDR2 SFDVKD. Trimming took 6 bases from V and 8 from J, leaving 13 bases between them. The CDR3 sequence is 13 residues long.

This clonotype was picked up a small number of times. V gene TRBV7-9 combines with J gene TRBJ1-1; D is uncertain. The V end lost 1 base, the J end lost 6 bases, and 6 bases lay between the germline ends. CDR1 SEHNR and CDR2 FQNEAQ come from the germline V gene (reference sequence). The CDR3 contains 12 residues. CDR3: CASSLVAAEAFF. The CDR3 nucleotides are TGTGCCAGCAGCTTAGTGGCAGCTGAAGCTTTCTTT.

CDR3 in amino acids: CASTLRGAGELFF. The CDR3 DNA sequence: TGTGCCAGCACACTAAGAGGGGCCGGGGAGCTGTTTTTT. This rearrangement joins TRBV28 to TRBJ2-2, with D perhaps being TRBD1 or TRBD2 (5 bases each). Germline V gene sequence: CDR1 MDHEN, CDR2 SYDVKM. The CDR3 covers 13 residues. V lost 7 bases, J lost 6 bases, and 12 bases lay in between.

The chain uses TRBV3-1 and TRBJ2-6; TRBD1 agrees at 7 bases. V lost 3 bases, J lost 2 bases, and 1 base stayed unmatched. There are 15 residues in the CDR3. Germline assignment: CDR1 LGHDT and CDR2 YNNKEL (reference sequence). The CDR3 bases are TGTGCCAGCAGCCAGACAGGGACTGGGGCCAACGTCCTGACTTTC. It translates to CASSQTGTGANVLTF. Full variable domain (remainder filled in from reference TRBV3-1 and TRBJ2-6): DTAVSQTPKYLVTQMGNDKSIKCEQNLGHDTMYWYKQDSKKFLKIMFSYNNKELIINETVPNRFSPKSPDKAHLNLHINSLELGDSAVYFCASSQTGTGANVLTFGAGSRLTVL.

The sample holds a few counts of this clonotype. The chain employs TRBV29-1 and TRBJ1-2; TRBD1 agrees at 7 bases. With 7 bases clipped from V and 3 bases from J, the junction kept 5 bases outside the gene matches. This CDR3 region has 12 residues. The V gene's germline CDR1 is SQVTM and CDR2 ANQGSEA. The CDR3 here is CSGQGTDYGYTF. As DNA, the CDR3 is TGCAGCGGACAAGGGACAGACTATGGCTACACCTTC.

This clonotype appeared many times. This sequence joins TRBV5-1 and TRBJ2-3; D possibly corresponds to TRBD2 (6 bases). The CDR3 sequence is 14 residues long. The V end lost 5 bases, the J end lost 8 bases, and 18 bases lay between the germline ends. Germline V gene data show CDR1 as SGHRS and CDR2 as YFSETQ. The CDR3 protein is CASRVTGDGGTQYF. In nucleotides, the CDR3 is TGCGCCAGCAGGGTAACGGGGGACGGCGGTACGCAGTATTTT.

The J gene is TRBJ2-5, the V gene TRBV12-3 or TRBV12-4; 8 bases are a match to TRBD2. The CDR3 loop spans 15 amino acids. The J segment lost 5 bases and the V segment lost 7 bases, leaving 12 bases of the junction unmatched. The CDR3 reads CASTSYRGGEETQYF. The CDR3, as DNA: TGTGCCAGCACCTCGTACCGGGGGGGAGAGGAGACCCAGTACTTC.

This chain joins TRBV29-1 and TRBJ1-2; 9 nucleotides agree with TRBD1. V dropped 5 bases and J dropped 11; count of bases not matched to a gene: 12. The CDR3 has 13 residues. Germline CDR1 SQVTM, CDR2 ANQGSEA. The DNA for the CDR3 is TGCAGCGTTTCTCACCGGGACAGGGTAGGGTACACCTTC. Protein product: CSVSHRDRVGYTF.

This clonotype was counted only a few times. The chain is built from TRBV5-1 and TRBJ1-2; TRBD1 matches at 7 bases. The germline V gene has CDR1 SGHRS and CDR2 YFSETQ. The CDR3 is made up of 13 amino acids. The V gene end was trimmed by 4 bases and the J gene end by 7 bases; junction bases not matched to a gene: 7. CDR3 region: CASSHRQGGGYTF. The CDR3 DNA sequence: TGCGCCAGCAGCCACCGACAGGGAGGTGGCTACACCTTC.

This clonotype was seen repeatedly, ten times or more. This sequence joins TRBV9 and TRBJ2-2, with D unresolved. This CDR3 spans 16 amino acids. V was cut by 4 bases and J by 0 bases, with 13 bases left in between. Looked up from germline, CDR1 is SGDLS and CDR2 is YYNGEE. The CDR3 protein is CASSYVGLANTGELFF. CDR3 nucleotide sequence: TGTGCCAGCAGCTACGTGGGGTTAGCGAACACCGGGGAGCTGTTTTTT.

The chain has TRBV6-6 and TRBJ2-7; 12 bases fit TRBD2. Per the germline V gene, CDR1 is MNHNY and CDR2 is SVGAGI (reference sequence). This CDR3 is 15 amino acids long. V was pared by 5 bases and J by 3 bases, with 5 bases of the junction left unmatched. CDR3: CASSPGTSGLYEQYF. In DNA, the CDR3 is TGTGCCAGCAGTCCCGGGACTAGCGGGCTCTACGAGCAGTACTTC.

The chain uses TRBV20-1 and TRBJ1-2; 8 nucleotides match TRBD1. From germline, CDR1 is DFQATT and CDR2 SNEGSKA (reference sequence). The CDR3 runs to 12 residues. The ends lost 5 bases at V and 7 bases at J; junction bases unmatched: 6. The CDR3 DNA reads TGCAGTGCTGGACAGGGTTTGGGTGGCTACACCTTC. Translated, it gives CSAGQGLGGYTF.

In its sample, this clonotype was seen a few times. V usage is TRBV7-2 and J usage is TRBJ2-7, with TRBD1 identical over 8 bases. Trimming cost V 5 bases and J 4 bases; bases outside gene matches: 7. This CDR3 region has 14 residues. Germline assignment: CDR1 SGHTA and CDR2 FQGNSA. In nucleotides, the CDR3 is TGTGCCAGCAGCCCTAGGACAGGGTTTTACGAGCAGTACGTC. Protein sequence: CASSPRTGFYEQYV.

This sequence joins TRBV6-2 or TRBV6-3 and TRBJ2-5, with TRBD2 matching 11 bases. V was pared by 2 bases and J by 7 bases, with 9 bases of the junction left unmatched. The CDR3 sequence is 16 residues long. Germline CDR1 and CDR2: MNHEY and SVGEGT. CDR3 nucleotides: TGTGCCAGCAGTTACGGATTCCCTAGCGGGGGGCCGACCCAGTACTTC. Residues: CASSYGFPSGGPTQYF.